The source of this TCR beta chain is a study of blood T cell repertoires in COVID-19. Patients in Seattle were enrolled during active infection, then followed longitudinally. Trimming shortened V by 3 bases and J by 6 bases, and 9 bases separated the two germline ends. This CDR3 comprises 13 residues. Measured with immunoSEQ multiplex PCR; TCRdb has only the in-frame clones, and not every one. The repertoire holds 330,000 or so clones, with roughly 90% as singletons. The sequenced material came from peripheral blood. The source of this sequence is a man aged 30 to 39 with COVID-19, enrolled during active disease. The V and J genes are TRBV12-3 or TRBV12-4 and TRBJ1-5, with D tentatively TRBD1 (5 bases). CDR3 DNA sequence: TGTGCCAGCAGTTTCGGGGGGTTTCAGCCCCAGCATTTT. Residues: CASSFGGFQPQHF.